A selection of T cell receptor beta chains follows, all from one sample in a study of blood T cell repertoires in COVID-19. Method: immunoSEQ multiplex PCR; TCRdb's copy keeps in-frame clones and lacks some. The data show roughly 180,000 clones, approximately 88% seen once. Sample: peripheral blood. The receptors shown here come from a woman in her thirties with acute or convalescent COVID-19. CDR3s include the opening cysteine and the closing phenylalanine or tryptophan. D genes are given only for firm matches.

TRBD2	TRBJ2-1	TRBV7-8	TGTGCCAGCAGCTTAGGTGAGGGGAGGGCCGGGAATGAGCAGTTCTTC	CASSLGEGRAGNEQFF
NA	TRBJ1-1	TRBV7-7	TGTGCTAGCAGCTTGATGAGCTACACTGAAGCTTTCTTT	CASSLMSYTEAFF
NA	TRBJ2-1	TRBV6-6	TGTGCCAGCAGTTCCCTGGCAGGGGCCAACAATGAGCAGTTCTTC	CASSSLAGANNEQFF
TRBD1	TRBJ2-1	TRBV6-6	TGTGCCAGCAGAACCGGGACAGCCCCCAATGAGCAGTTCTTC	CASRTGTAPNEQFF
NA	TRBJ2-2	TRBV27	TGTGCCAGCAGTTTATCCCAGGGAACCGGGGAGCTGTTTTTT	CASSLSQGTGELFF
NA	TRBJ1-1	TRBV19	TGTGCCAGTAGTATCGTGGCAGGGGAAGCTTTCTTT	CASSIVAGEAFF
NA	TRBJ2-1	TRBV28	TGTGCCAGCAGTTCCGGGGTATACAATGAGCAGTTCTTC	CASSSGVYNEQFF
TRBD1	TRBJ2-3	TRBV28	TGTGCCAGCAGTAACAGGGGAGCAGATACGCAGTATTTT	CASSNRGADTQYF
TRBD1	TRBJ1-1	TRBV20-1	TGCAGTGCTAGTCGCCCGGACAGGGGAGACACTGAAGCTTTCTTT	CSASRPDRGDTEAFF
TRBD1	TRBJ2-5	TRBV5-1	TGCGCCAGCAGCTTGGGATCGACAGGGGAAGAGACCCAGTACTTC	CASSLGSTGEETQYF
TRBD2	TRBJ2-4	TRBV5-1	TGCGCCAGCAGCCCAGCGGGAGGAGTGACCATTCAGTACTTC	CASSPAGGVTIQYF